One sample yielded the 20 T cell receptor beta chains listed below, sequenced in a study of cytomegalovirus exposure and HLA in healthy donors. The PCR made use of 60 Vbeta and 13 Jbeta primers. Sequencing was performed with immunoSEQ multiplex PCR; in TCRdb, only in-frame clones are kept and a portion is missing. The sample includes roughly 150,000 clones, 80% of them seen just once. Sequencing was done on a sample of PBMCs. The receptors stem from a young man in good health and CMV-seronegative.

The chain recombines TRBV28 with TRBJ1-1; no clear D. Germline V lookup: CDR1 MDHEN, CDR2 SYDVKM. This CDR3 has 14 amino acids. V lost 6 bases and J 8 bases, leaving 19 bases between the germline ends. CDR3 in amino acids: CASRTIVEVGEAFF. The CDR3 DNA reads as TGTGCCAGCAGAACCATTGTGGAGGTTGGCGAAGCTTTCTTT.

The V and J genes are TRBV15 and TRBJ2-1; 8 bases agree with TRBD1. Unmatched junction bases numbered 2, after V lost 0 bases and J lost 4 bases. This CDR3 comprises 15 residues. The germline gives CDR1 LNHNV, CDR2 YYDKDF (reference sequence). The CDR3 sequence is CATSRDRGPYNEQFF. The CDR3 nucleotides are TGTGCCACCAGCAGAGACAGGGGGCCTTACAATGAGCAGTTCTTC. The full variable domain, with the rest looked up from reference TRBV15 and TRBJ2-1, is DAMVIQNPRYQVTQFGKPVTLSCSQTLNHNVMYWYQQKSSQAPKLLFHYYDKDFNNEADTPDNFQSRRPNTSFCFLDIRSPGLGDTAMYLCATSRDRGPYNEQFFGPGTRLTVL.

This chain connects TRBV15 to TRBJ2-1, with D perhaps TRBD1 (5 bases). Between the trimmed V and J ends, which lost 0 bases and 8 bases, there was a span of 14 bases. The CDR3 is 15 amino acids. CDR1 LNHNV and CDR2 YYDKDF come from the germline V gene (reference sequence). The CDR3 DNA reads TGTGCCACCAGCAGAGAGGGGCGTCCTCAGGATGAGCAGTTCTTC. It codes for CATSREGRPQDEQFF.

The gene calls are TRBV28 and TRBJ1-1; TRBD1 aligns across 9 bases. The V and J ends lost 6 bases and 7 bases, in that order; junction bases with no gene match: 12. This CDR3 spans 15 amino acids. Germline lookup yields CDR1 MDHEN and CDR2 SYDVKM. CDR3 protein: CASSLGQGVFYEAFF. CDR3 nucleotides: TGTGCCAGCAGCCTGGGACAGGGAGTTTTTTATGAAGCTTTCTTT. The full variable domain, rest sourced from reference TRBV28 and TRBJ1-1, is DVKVTQSSRYLVKRTGEKVFLECVQDMDHENMFWYRQDPGLGLRLIYFSYDVKMKEKGDIPEGYSVSREKKERFSLILESASTNQTSMYLCASSLGQGVFYEAFFGQGTRLTVV.

The V and J genes are TRBV5-5 and TRBJ1-1; weak D call: TRBD1 (6 bases). This CDR3 contains 15 residues. Trimming left V 4 bases short and J 1 base short, with 14 bases between. Germline V gene data show CDR1 as SGHKS and CDR2 as YYEKEE (reference sequence). The CDR3 coding sequence is TGTGCCAGCAGCGTCCGGGACAAAGCGAACACTGAAGCTTTCTTT. Its translation is CASSVRDKANTEAFF. Drawing the rest from reference TRBV5-5 and TRBJ1-1, the complete variable domain is DAGVTQSPTHLIKTRGQQVTLRCSPISGHKSVSWYQQVLGQGPQFIFQYYEKEERGRGNFPDRFSARQFPNYSSELNVNALLLGDSALYLCASSVRDKANTEAFFGQGTRLTVV.

The V gene is TRBV30, the J gene TRBJ2-1; 13 nucleotides agree with TRBD2. Germline assignment: CDR1 GTSNPN and CDR2 SVGIG (reference sequence). Trimming cost V 1 base and J 5 bases; bases outside gene matches: 5. This CDR3 spans 16 amino acids. CDR3 in DNA: TGTGCCTGGAGTGGAGAAGGGACTAGCGGGAACAATGAGCAGTTCTTC. It translates to CAWSGEGTSGNNEQFF.

J is TRBJ1-2 and V is TRBV5-4; 8 nucleotides align to TRBD1. Germline V lookup: CDR1 SGHNT, CDR2 YYREEE (reference sequence). CDR3 length: 14 residues. J was trimmed by 8 bases and V by 1 base; bases with no gene match: 7. CDR3 region: CASSLRDRGSGYTF. CDR3 DNA: TGTGCCAGCAGCTTGCGAGACAGGGGTAGCGGCTACACCTTC.

The chain carries TRBV6-5 and TRBJ1-2, with 7 positions matching TRBD1. The CDR3 runs to 13 residues. The germline CDR1 and CDR2 sequences are MNHEY and SVGAGI. Trimming took 6 bases from V and 6 from J; bases not matched to a gene: 7. CDR3 DNA sequence: TGTGCCAGCAGCACCGGGACAGCACATGGCTACACCTTC. It specifies CASSTGTAHGYTF.

The chain has TRBV7-2 and TRBJ2-7; TRBD2 agrees at 14 bases. Germline CDR1 is SGHTA and CDR2 is FQGNSA. The CDR3 contains 15 residues. V lost 4 bases, J lost 5 bases, and 4 bases stayed unmatched. CDR3 amino acids: CASSSTSGRGHEQYF. For the CDR3, the DNA is TGTGCCAGCAGCTCGACTAGCGGGAGGGGCCACGAGCAGTACTTC.

The J gene is TRBJ2-7, the V gene TRBV4-3; TRBD2 matches at 10 bases. Germline V gene lookup returns CDR1 LGHNA and CDR2 YSLEER. The V segment lost 4 bases and the J segment 1 base; nucleotides outside the gene matches: 7. This CDR3 has 16 amino acids. The CDR3 region has the DNA TGCGCCAGCAGCCGCCGGACTAGCGGCTTATCCTACGAGCAGTACTTC. This gives the protein CASSRRTSGLSYEQYF.

The chain uses TRBV14 and TRBJ1-6; 7 bases agree with TRBD1. The V gene's germline CDR1 is SGHDN and CDR2 FVKESK. CDR3 length equals 17 residues. With 0 bases clipped from V and 7 bases from J, the junction kept 9 bases outside the gene matches. CDR3 nucleotides: TGTGCCAGCAGCCAAGAATTACAGGGGATAAAGAATTCACCCCTCCACTTT. Protein sequence: CASSQELQGIKNSPLHF.

This clone has a handful of counts. The V call is TRBV6-6, the J call TRBJ1-5; 7 bases match TRBD1. J gave up 0 bases and V 10 bases, and 9 bases lay outside the gene matches. This CDR3 region has 15 residues. Germline V lookup: CDR1 MNHNY, CDR2 SVGAGI (reference sequence). As DNA, the CDR3 is TGTGCCACCTTAGACAGGGAATTTAGCAATCAGCCCCAGCATTTT. It encodes CATLDREFSNQPQHF.

V and J are TRBV6-5 and TRBJ2-1, with 7 bases lining up with TRBD1. The CDR3 has 14 residues. From germline, CDR1 is MNHEY and CDR2 SVGAGI. The V segment lost 8 bases and the J segment 9 bases; nucleotides outside the gene matches: 13. The CDR3 DNA follows: TGTGCCAGCCGGGAAACAGGGGTTTTCGGTGAGCAGTTCTTC. Amino acids: CASRETGVFGEQFF.

This chain joins TRBV4-3 and TRBJ2-5, with D perhaps TRBD1 (6 bases). Germline lookup yields CDR1 LGHNA and CDR2 YSLEER. This CDR3 has 15 residues. The V gene lost 1 base and the J gene lost 2 bases, with 11 bases spanning the gap. CDR3 sequence: CASSQGTAIQETQYF. The CDR3 DNA follows: TGCGCCAGCAGCCAAGGGACAGCTATACAAGAGACCCAGTACTTC.

This rearrangement joins TRBV7-3 to TRBJ2-5, with 8 bases aligning to TRBD2. The CDR3 spans 14 residues. V trimming: 3 bases; J trimming: 2 bases; junction bases outside the gene matches: 2. CDR1 and CDR2 from the germline V gene are SGHTA and FQGTGA. This CDR3 is CASSFSGVQETQYF. DNA for the CDR3: TGTGCCAGCAGCTTTAGCGGGGTTCAAGAGACCCAGTACTTC.

The chain uses TRBV28 and TRBJ1-2, with 7 bases matching TRBD1. CDR1 and CDR2 from the germline V gene are MDHEN and SYDVKM. Trimming took 6 bases from V and 4 from J; bases not matched to a gene: 5. The CDR3 has 13 amino acids. The CDR3 region is CASSRQGAYGYTF. CDR3 coding DNA: TGTGCCAGCAGCCGACAGGGTGCCTATGGCTACACCTTC.

V gene TRBV9 combines with J gene TRBJ2-1; weak D call: TRBD2 (5 bases). The CDR3 extends over 16 amino acids. Germline V CDR1 and CDR2: SGDLS, YYNGEE. The ends were cut back, 4 bases at V and 1 base at J, with 15 bases in the middle. The CDR3 bases are TGTGCCAGCAGCCCTCCGGGAAGGGTTTCCTACAATGAGCAGTTCTTC. It encodes CASSPPGRVSYNEQFF.

The rearrangement uses TRBV28 and TRBJ1-2; 10 nucleotides agree with TRBD1. Germline values: CDR1 MDHEN, CDR2 SYDVKM. This CDR3 is 16 amino acids long. The V gene end was trimmed by 6 bases and the J gene end by 6 bases; junction bases not matched to a gene: 13. CDR3 loop: CASRTNPGTGANGYTF. Written as DNA, the CDR3 is TGTGCCAGCAGGACCAACCCCGGGACAGGGGCGAATGGCTACACCTTC.

This sequence joins TRBV5-1 and TRBJ2-5, with D maybe TRBD1 (7 bases). V was clipped by 2 bases and J by 5 bases, with 16 bases between them. The CDR3 runs to 15 residues. Germline V lookup: CDR1 SGHRS, CDR2 YFSETQ. The CDR3 is CASSFHQAGGETQYF. The CDR3 region has the DNA TGCGCCAGCAGCTTTCATCAGGCAGGGGGGGAGACCCAGTACTTC.

The chain couples TRBV29-1 to TRBJ2-4, with TRBD2 matching over 14 bases. Losses at the gene ends were 6 bases for V and 4 bases for J; bases not matched to a gene: 2. CDR1 is SQVTM and CDR2 is ANQGSEA in the germline V gene. The CDR3 consists of 14 residues. The CDR3 region has the DNA TGCAGCGTAGGACTAGCGGGAGGAAAAAACATTCAGTACTTC. Residues: CSVGLAGGKNIQYF. The full variable domain, its missing parts supplied by reference TRBV29-1 and TRBJ2-4, is SAVISQKPSRDICQRGTSLTIQCQVDSQVTMMFWYRQQPGQSLTLIATANQGSEATYESGFVIDKFPISRPNLTFSTLTVSNMSPEDSSIYLCSVGLAGGKNIQYFGAGTRLSVL.